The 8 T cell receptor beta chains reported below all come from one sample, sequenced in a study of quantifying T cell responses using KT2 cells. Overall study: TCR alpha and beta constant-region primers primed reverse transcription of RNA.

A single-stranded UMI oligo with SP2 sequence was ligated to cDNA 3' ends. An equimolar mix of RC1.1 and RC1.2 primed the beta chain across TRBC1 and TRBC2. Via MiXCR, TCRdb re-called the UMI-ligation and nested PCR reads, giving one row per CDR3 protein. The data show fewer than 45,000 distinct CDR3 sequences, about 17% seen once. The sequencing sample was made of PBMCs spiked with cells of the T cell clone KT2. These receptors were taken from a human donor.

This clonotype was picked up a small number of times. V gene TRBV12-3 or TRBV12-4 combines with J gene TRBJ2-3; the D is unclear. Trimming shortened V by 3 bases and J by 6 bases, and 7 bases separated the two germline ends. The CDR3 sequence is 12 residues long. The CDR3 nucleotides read TGTGCCAGCAGTTTCCTTTCGGATACGCAGTATTTT. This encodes CASSFLSDTQYF.

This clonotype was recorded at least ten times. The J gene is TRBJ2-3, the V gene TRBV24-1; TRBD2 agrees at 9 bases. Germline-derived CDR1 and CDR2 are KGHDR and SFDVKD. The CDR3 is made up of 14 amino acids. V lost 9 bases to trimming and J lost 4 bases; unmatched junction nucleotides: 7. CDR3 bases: TGTGCCACCGCTTCGGGCGGGAGGGCAGATACGCAGTATTTT. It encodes CATASGGRADTQYF.

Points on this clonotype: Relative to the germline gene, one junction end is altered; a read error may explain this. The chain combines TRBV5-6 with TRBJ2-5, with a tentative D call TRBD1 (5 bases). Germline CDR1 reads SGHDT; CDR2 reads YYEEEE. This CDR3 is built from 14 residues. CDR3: CASTHRWGQGTQYF. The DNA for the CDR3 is TGTGCCAGCACCCATCGATGGGGCCAAGGGACCCAGTACTTC.

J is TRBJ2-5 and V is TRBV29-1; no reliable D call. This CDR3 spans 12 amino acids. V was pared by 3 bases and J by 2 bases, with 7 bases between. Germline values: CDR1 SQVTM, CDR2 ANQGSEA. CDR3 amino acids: CSVDVFQETQYF. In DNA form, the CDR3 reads TGCAGCGTTGACGTTTTTCAAGAGACCCAGTACTTC.

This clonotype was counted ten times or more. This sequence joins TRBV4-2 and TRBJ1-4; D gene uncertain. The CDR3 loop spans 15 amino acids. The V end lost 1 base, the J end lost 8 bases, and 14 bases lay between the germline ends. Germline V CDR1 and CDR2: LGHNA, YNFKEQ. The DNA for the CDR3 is TGTGCCAGCAGCCAAGGCCTGGAGGGCAGCGAAAAACTGTTTTTT. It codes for CASSQGLEGSEKLFF.

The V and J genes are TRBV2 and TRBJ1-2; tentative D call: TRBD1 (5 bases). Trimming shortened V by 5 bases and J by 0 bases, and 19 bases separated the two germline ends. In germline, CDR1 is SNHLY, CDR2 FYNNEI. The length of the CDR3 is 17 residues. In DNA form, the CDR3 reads TGTGCCAGCAGTACAAGGACCGACAGAGGAGCTAACTATGGCTACACCTTC. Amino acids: CASSTRTDRGANYGYTF.

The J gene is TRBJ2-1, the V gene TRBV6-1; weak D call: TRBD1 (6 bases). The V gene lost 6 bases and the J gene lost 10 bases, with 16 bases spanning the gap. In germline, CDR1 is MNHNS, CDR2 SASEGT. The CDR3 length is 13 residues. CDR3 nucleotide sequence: TGTGCCAGCAGATACAGGGCCGTCGGGGAGCAGTTCTTC. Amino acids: CASRYRAVGEQFF.

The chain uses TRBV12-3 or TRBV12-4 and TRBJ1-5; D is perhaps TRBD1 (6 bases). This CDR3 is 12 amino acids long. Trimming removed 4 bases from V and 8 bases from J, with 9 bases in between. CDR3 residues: CASSSGVEPQHF. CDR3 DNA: TGTGCCAGCAGTTCAGGGGTTGAGCCCCAGCATTTT.